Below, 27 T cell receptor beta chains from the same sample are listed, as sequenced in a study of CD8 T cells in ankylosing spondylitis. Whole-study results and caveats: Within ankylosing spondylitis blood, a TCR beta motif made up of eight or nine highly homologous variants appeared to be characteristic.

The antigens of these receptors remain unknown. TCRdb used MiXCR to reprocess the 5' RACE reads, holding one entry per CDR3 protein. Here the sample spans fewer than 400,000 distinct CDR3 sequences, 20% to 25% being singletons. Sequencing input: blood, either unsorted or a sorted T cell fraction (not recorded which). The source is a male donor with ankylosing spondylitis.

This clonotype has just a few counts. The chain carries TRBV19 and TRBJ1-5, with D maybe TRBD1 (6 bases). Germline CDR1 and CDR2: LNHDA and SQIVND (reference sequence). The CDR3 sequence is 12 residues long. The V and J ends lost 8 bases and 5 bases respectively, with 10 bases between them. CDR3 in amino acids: CASGQNYQPQHF. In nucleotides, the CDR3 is TGTGCCAGTGGACAGAATTATCAGCCCCAGCATTTT.

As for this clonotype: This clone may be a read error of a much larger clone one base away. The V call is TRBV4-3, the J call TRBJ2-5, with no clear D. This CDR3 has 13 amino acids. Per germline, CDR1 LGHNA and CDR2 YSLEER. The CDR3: CASRQDLRETQYF. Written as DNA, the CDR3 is TGCGCCAGCAGACAAGATCTACGGGAGACCCAGTACTTC.

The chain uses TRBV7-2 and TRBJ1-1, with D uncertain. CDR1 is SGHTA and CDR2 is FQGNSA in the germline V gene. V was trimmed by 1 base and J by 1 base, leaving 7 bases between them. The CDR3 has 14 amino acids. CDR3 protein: CASSLVPENTEAFF. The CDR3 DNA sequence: TGTGCCAGCAGCTTAGTTCCGGAGAACACTGAAGCTTTCTTT.

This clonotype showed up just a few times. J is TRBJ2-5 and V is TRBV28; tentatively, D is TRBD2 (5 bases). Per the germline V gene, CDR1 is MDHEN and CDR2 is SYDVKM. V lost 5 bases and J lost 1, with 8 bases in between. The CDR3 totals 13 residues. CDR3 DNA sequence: TGTGCCAGCAGTGAGGGCCGCCAAGAGACCCAGTACTTC. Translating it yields CASSEGRQETQYF.

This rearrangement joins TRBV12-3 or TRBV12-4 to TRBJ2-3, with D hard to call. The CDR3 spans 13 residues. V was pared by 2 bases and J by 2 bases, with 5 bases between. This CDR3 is CASSLRYTDTQYF. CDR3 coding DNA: TGTGCCAGCAGTTTAAGGTACACAGATACGCAGTATTTT.

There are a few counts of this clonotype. This CDR3 is CSARRRGSHSPLHF. The CDR3 bases are TGCAGTGCTAGACGAAGAGGTTCGCATTCACCCCTCCACTTT. V gene TRBV20-1 combines with J gene TRBJ1-6; D is unclear. The CDR3 has 14 amino acids. V lost 2 bases and J lost 8, with 13 bases in between. The germline gives CDR1 DFQATT, CDR2 SNEGSKA (reference sequence).

The DNA of the CDR3 is TGCAGTGGCTCAGCGGGATCTAGCACAGATACGCAGTATTTT. Translated: CSGSAGSSTDTQYF. The rearrangement joins TRBV20-1 to TRBJ2-3; 7 positions match TRBD2. From germline, CDR1 is DFQATT and CDR2 SNEGSKA (reference sequence). The V gene end was trimmed by 7 bases and the J gene end by 0 bases; junction bases not matched to a gene: 7. The CDR3 is made up of 14 amino acids.

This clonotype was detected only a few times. CDR3 residues: CASSLGAGATGEQYF. CDR3 in DNA: TGCGCCAGCAGCTTGGGAGCGGGTGCCACCGGTGAGCAGTACTTC. The chain has TRBV5-1 and TRBJ2-7, with a weak D call TRBD2 (6 bases). The CDR3 consists of 15 residues. With 0 bases removed from V and 7 bases from J, the gap between germline ends came to 17 bases. The germline CDR1 and CDR2 sequences are SGHRS and YFSETQ.

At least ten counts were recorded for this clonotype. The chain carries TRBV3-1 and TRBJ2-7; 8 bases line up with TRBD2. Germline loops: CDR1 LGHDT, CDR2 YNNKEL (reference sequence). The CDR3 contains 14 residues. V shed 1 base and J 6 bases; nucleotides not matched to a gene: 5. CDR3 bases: TGTGCCAGCAGCCAAGTCGGGAGGGGGACCGAGCAGTACTTC. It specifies CASSQVGRGTEQYF.

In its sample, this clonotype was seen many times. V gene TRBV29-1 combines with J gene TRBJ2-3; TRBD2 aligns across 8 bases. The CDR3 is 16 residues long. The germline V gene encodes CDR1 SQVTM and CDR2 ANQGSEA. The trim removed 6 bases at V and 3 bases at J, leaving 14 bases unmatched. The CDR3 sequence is CSVRPTSGGGTDTQYF. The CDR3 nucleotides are TGCAGCGTCCGACCCACTAGCGGAGGGGGGACAGATACGCAGTATTTT.

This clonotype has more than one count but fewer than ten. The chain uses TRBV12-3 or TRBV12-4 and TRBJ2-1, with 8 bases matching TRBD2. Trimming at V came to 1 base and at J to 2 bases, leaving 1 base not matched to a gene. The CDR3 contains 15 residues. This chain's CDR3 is CASSLGAGAYNEQFF. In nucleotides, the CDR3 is TGTGCCAGCAGTTTAGGAGCGGGGGCCTACAATGAGCAGTTCTTC.

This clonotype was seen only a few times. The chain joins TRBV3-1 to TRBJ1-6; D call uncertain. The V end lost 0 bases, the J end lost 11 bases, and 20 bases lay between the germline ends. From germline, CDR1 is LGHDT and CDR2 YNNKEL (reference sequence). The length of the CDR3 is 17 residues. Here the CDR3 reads CASSQDSSGRRDPPLHF. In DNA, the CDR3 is TGTGCCAGCAGCCAAGATTCCTCCGGGAGACGAGATCCACCCCTCCACTTT.

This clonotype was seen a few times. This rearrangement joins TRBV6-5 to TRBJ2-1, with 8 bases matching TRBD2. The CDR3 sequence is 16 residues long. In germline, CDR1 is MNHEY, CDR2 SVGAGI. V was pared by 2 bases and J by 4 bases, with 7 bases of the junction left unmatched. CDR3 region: CASSYDLAGRYNEQFF. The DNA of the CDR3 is TGTGCCAGCAGTTACGACCTAGCGGGCCGATACAATGAGCAGTTCTTC.

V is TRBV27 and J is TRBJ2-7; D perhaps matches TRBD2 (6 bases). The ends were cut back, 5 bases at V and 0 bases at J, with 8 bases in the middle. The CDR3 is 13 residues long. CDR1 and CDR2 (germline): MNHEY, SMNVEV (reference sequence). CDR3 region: CASSRESSYEQYF. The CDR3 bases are TGTGCCAGCAGTCGGGAGAGCTCCTACGAGCAGTACTTC.

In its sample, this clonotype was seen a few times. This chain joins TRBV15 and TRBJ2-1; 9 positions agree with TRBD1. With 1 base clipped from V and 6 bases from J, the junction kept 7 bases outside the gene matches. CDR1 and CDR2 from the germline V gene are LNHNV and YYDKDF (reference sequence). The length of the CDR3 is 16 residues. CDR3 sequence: CATSRVGTGIPNEQFF. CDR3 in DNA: TGTGCCACCAGCAGAGTCGGGACAGGGATCCCCAATGAGCAGTTCTTC.

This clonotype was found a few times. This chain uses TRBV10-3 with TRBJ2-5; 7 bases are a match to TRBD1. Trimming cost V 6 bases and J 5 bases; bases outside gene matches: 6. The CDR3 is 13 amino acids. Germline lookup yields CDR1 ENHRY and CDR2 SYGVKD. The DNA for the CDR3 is TGTGCCATCAGATTAGACAGGGTGGAGACCCAGTACTTC. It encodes CAIRLDRVETQYF.

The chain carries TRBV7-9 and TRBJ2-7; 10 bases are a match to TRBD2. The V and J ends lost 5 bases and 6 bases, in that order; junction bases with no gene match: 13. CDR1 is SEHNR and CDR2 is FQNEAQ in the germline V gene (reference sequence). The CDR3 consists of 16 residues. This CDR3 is CASSPNSSGSIGEQYF. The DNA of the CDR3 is TGTGCCAGCAGCCCTAATTCTAGCGGGAGTATTGGCGAGCAGTACTTC.

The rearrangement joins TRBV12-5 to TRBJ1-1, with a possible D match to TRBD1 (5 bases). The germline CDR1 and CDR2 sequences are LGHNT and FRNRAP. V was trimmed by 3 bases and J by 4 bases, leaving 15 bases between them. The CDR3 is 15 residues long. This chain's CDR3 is CASGLEPTGRTEAFF. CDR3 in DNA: TGTGCTAGTGGTTTAGAACCCACGGGGCGCACTGAAGCTTTCTTT.

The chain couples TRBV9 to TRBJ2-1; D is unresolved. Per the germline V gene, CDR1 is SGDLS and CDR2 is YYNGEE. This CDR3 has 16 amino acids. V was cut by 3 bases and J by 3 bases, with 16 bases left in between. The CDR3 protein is CASSATGSGLYNEQFF. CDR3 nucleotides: TGTGCCAGCAGCGCGACCGGTTCTGGCCTCTACAATGAGCAGTTCTTC.

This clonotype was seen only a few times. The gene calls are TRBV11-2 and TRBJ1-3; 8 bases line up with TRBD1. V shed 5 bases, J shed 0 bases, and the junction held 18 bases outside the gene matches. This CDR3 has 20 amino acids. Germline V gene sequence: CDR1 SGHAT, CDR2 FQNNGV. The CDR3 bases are TGTGCCAGCAGCCCAAATAGTCCCGGGACAGGTTCTAGCTCTGGAAACACCATATATTTT. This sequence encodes CASSPNSPGTGSSSGNTIYF.

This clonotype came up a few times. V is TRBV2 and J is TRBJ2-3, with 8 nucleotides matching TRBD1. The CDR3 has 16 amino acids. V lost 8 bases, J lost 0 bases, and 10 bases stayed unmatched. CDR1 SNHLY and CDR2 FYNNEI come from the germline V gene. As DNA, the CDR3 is TGTGCCAGCCAGGGGGCATTCTTTACTAGCACAGATACGCAGTATTTT. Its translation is CASQGAFFTSTDTQYF.

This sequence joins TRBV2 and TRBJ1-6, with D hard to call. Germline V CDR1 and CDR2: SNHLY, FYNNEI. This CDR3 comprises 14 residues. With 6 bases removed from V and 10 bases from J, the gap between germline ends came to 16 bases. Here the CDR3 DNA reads TGTGCCAGCAGCCCGGGATTTCCAGAGTCACCCCTCCACTTT. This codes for CASSPGFPESPLHF.

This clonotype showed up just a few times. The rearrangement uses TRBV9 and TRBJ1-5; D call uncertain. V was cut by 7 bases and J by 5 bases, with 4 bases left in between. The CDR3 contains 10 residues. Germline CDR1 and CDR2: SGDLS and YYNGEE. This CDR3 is CASGDQPQHF. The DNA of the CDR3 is TGTGCCAGCGGGGATCAGCCCCAGCATTTT.

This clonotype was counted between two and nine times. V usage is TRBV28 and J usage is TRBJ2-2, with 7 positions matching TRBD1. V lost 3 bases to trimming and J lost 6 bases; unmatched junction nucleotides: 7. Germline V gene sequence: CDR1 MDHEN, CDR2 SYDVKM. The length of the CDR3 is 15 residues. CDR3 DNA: TGTGCCAGCAGTTTCCAGACAGGGCTGGCCGGGGAGCTGTTTTTT. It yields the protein CASSFQTGLAGELFF.

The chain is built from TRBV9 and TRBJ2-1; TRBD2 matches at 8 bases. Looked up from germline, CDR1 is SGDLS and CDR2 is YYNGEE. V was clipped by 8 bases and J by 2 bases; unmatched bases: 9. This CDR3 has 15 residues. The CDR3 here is CASGERERPYNEQFF. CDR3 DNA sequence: TGTGCCAGTGGAGAGCGGGAGAGGCCCTACAATGAGCAGTTCTTC.

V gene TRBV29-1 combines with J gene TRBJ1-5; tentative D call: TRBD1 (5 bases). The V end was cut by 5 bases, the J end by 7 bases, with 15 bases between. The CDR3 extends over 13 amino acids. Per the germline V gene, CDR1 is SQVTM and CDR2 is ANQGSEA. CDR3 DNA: TGCAGCGTTTCCGGCAGGGCATCCCAGCCCCAGCATTTT. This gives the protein CSVSGRASQPQHF. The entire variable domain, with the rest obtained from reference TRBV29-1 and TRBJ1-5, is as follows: SAVISQKPSRDICQRGTSLTIQCQVDSQVTMMFWYRQQPGQSLTLIATANQGSEATYESGFVIDKFPISRPNLTFSTLTVSNMSPEDSSIYLCSVSGRASQPQHFGDGTRLSIL.

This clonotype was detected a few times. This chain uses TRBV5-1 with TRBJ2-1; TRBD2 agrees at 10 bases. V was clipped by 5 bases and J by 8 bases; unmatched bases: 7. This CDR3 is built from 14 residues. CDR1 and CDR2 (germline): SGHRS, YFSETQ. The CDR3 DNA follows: TGCGCCAGCAGTATGCTAGCGGGAGTCGATGAGCAGTTCTTC. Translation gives CASSMLAGVDEQFF.